The sequence of this T cell receptor (beta chain) was determined in a study of blood T cell repertoires in COVID-19. On the study more broadly: Material from acute and convalescent COVID-19 was sourced from the United States, Italy and Spain. PBMCs, B-cell-depleted T cells, or T cells provided the cDNA or gDNA that made up the material.

In the original analysis: By means of reference gene primer amplification, nucleated cell counts were estimated. Method: immunoSEQ multiplex PCR; TCRdb's copy keeps in-frame clones and lacks some. V, J and clone size are those of that table, while D and trimming were read from the DNA. The profile shows 130,000 or so clones, about four fifths of them singletons. V shed 6 bases, J shed 8 bases, and the junction held 10 bases outside the gene matches. Germline V gene sequence: CDR1 LGHNT, CDR2 FRNRAP. This CDR3 has 14 amino acids. The sequence came from a human donor in a cohort sampled during active COVID-19. Sequences were obtained from peripheral blood. This chain joins TRBV12-5 and TRBJ1-1; 9 bases map to TRBD1. Here the CDR3 DNA reads TGTGCTAGTGGGACGCAACAGGGGGCAGGGGAAGCTTTCTTT. Translated: CASGTQQGAGEAFF.